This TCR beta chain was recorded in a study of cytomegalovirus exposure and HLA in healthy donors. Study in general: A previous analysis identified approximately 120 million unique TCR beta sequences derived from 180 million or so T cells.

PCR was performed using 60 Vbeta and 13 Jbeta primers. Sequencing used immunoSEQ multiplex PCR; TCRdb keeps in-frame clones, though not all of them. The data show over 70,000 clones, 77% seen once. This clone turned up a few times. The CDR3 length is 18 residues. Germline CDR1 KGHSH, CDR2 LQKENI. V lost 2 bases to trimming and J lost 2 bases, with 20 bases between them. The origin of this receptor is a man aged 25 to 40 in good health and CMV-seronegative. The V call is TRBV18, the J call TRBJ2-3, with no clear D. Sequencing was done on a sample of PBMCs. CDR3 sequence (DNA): TGTGCCAGCTCACCAAAGTCCCAGGCTGAGATCCCCACAGATACGCAGTATTTT. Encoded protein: CASSPKSQAEIPTDTQYF.